Shown below are 27 T cell receptor beta chains from a single sample sequenced in a study of blood T cells in healthy people across ages (dated by TCRdb to between 2014 and 2017). The library was produced with 5' RACE. The sequencer was an Illumina HiSeq 2500. A second PCR of about 7 to 12 cycles was run with a J-beta primer mix and a sample-barcoded 5' primer. TCRdb's own reprocessing of the public reads used fastp at Q25 and MiXCR and kept productive beta chains. CDR3 protein sequences are deduplicated, and each keeps its most common genes and DNA. Present in this sample are some 700,000 distinct CDR3 sequences, more than 40% of which were seen just once. The top ten hold 20% to 25% of the sample. Sequenced sample: blood. All receptors derive from an older woman in good health.

J is TRBJ2-1 and V is TRBV7-8; D remains ambiguous. The J call is in doubt because the DNA end fits TRBJ2-7 better. Germline CDR1 and CDR2: SGHVS and FQNEAQ. CDR3 length: 16 residues. The CDR3 nucleotides are TGTGCCAGCAGCGGCTGGAGAGCGAGCTCCTACAATGAGCAGTACTTC. Residues: CASSGWRASSYNEQYF.

This clonotype was seen more than once but under ten times. The chain carries TRBV11-3 and TRBJ2-7, with a weak D call TRBD2 (6 bases). Germline loops: CDR1 SGHNT, CDR2 YENEEA. The CDR3 runs to 14 residues. The V gene lost 0 bases and the J gene lost 2 bases, with 8 bases spanning the gap. The CDR3 protein is CASSLDGGTYEQYF. CDR3 DNA sequence: TGTGCCAGCAGCTTAGACGGGGGAACCTACGAGCAGTACTTC. Complete variable domain (other parts from reference TRBV11-3 and TRBJ2-7): EAGVVQSPRYKIIEKKQPVAFWCNPISGHNTLYWYLQNLGQGPELLIRYENEEAVDDSQLPKDRFSAERLKGVDSTLKIQPAELGDSAVYLCASSLDGGTYEQYFGPGTRLTVT.

The V gene is TRBV24-1, the J gene TRBJ2-1, with D tentatively TRBD1 (6 bases). Trimming stripped 1 base from V and 7 bases from J, with 16 bases between. There are 16 residues in the CDR3. Germline lookup yields CDR1 KGHDR and CDR2 SFDVKD. The CDR3 DNA reads TGTGCCACCAGTGATTTTGGTGGGGGCGGATTTAATGAGCAGTTCTTC. Protein: CATSDFGGGGFNEQFF.

At least ten counts were recorded for this clonotype. V is TRBV11-2 and J is TRBJ2-1, with D perhaps TRBD2 (6 bases). V shed 5 bases and J shed 11 bases, with 13 bases lying between them. The CDR3 covers 12 residues. Germline CDR1 SGHAT, CDR2 FQNNGV. This CDR3 reads CASSRWTTQQFF. DNA for the CDR3: TGTGCCAGCAGCCGCTGGACTACCCAGCAGTTCTTC.

The V call is TRBV29-1, the J call TRBJ2-1; no definite D call. Germline loops: CDR1 SQVTM, CDR2 ANQGSEA. The CDR3 loop spans 15 amino acids. V was clipped by 3 bases and J by 10 bases, with 22 bases between them. CDR3 nucleotide sequence: TGCAGCGTTGAGACAATCGAAGCGAGTTTGGGGGAGCAGTTCTTC. It encodes CSVETIEASLGEQFF.

The chain joins TRBV7-2 to TRBJ1-5; D unresolved. V was shortened by 1 base and J by 0 bases, with 7 bases between the two germline ends. The germline V gene encodes CDR1 SGHTA and CDR2 FQGNSA. The CDR3 totals 15 residues. CDR3 nucleotide sequence: TGTGCCAGCAGCTTAGTCCCGAATAGCAATCAGCCCCAGCATTTT. Amino acids: CASSLVPNSNQPQHF.

The chain combines TRBV2 with TRBJ2-7; 7 positions match TRBD1. The J call may be mistaken, given a closer DNA end match to TRBJ2-5. This CDR3 is built from 15 residues. CDR1 SNHLY and CDR2 FYNNEI come from the germline V gene. DNA of the CDR3: TGTGCCAGCAGTATCCGGGACAGTAACTCGGGGACCCAGTACTTC. This encodes CASSIRDSNSGTQYF.

V is TRBV6-5 and J is TRBJ2-7; possibly TRBD1 or TRBD2 for D (6 bases each). Trimming cost V 5 bases and J 3 bases, with 14 bases left between them. CDR1 is MNHEY and CDR2 is SVGAGI in the germline V gene. The CDR3 is made up of 14 amino acids. CDR3 sequence reads: CASSDRRDIYEQYF. Written as DNA, the CDR3 is TGTGCCAGCAGTGACAGGCGGGACATCTACGAGCAGTACTTC.

Concerning this clonotype itself: This may be a read error, as it is one base from a much larger clone. The genes are TRBV28 and TRBJ2-1, with 12 positions matching TRBD1. CDR3 length: 15 amino acids. After removal of 5 bases from V and 10 bases from J, the junction contained 9 bases not matched to a gene. Germline V CDR1 and CDR2: MDHEN, SYDVKM. The CDR3: CASSLSGTGGYEQFF. CDR3 in DNA: TGTGCCAGCAGTCTCTCCGGGACAGGGGGCTACGAGCAGTTCTTC. The variable domain in full, with the rest retrieved from reference TRBV28 and TRBJ2-1, is DVKVTQSSRYLVKRTGEKVFLECVQDMDHENMFWYRQDPGLGLRLIYFSYDVKMKEKGDIPEGYSVSREKKERFSLILESASTNQTSMYLCASSLSGTGGYEQFFGPGTRLTVL.

This clonotype appeared a single time. The gene calls are TRBV29-1 and TRBJ2-7, with D possibly called TRBD1 or TRBD2 (7 bases each). Per the germline V gene, CDR1 is SQVTM and CDR2 is ANQGSEA. The length of the CDR3 is 14 residues. Trimming left V 6 bases short and J 1 base short, with 16 bases between. The CDR3 loop reads CSVGGGSPSYEQYF. CDR3 sequence (DNA): TGCAGCGTGGGAGGGGGCTCCCCTTCCTACGAGCAGTACTTC.

This clonotype was seen only once. The chain couples TRBV10-3 to TRBJ2-1, with D unresolved. The last part of the DNA fits TRBJ2-7 better; the J call may be wrong. This CDR3 has 15 amino acids. Germline loops: CDR1 ENHRY, CDR2 SYGVKD. The CDR3: CAISEDTDSYNEQYF. CDR3 nucleotides: TGTGCCATCAGTGAAGACACCGACTCCTACAATGAGCAGTACTTC.

The rearrangement uses TRBV19 and TRBJ2-1; 8 bases map to TRBD2. The CDR3 is 13 residues long. Unmatched junction bases numbered 3, after V lost 5 bases and J lost 6 bases. Germline lookup yields CDR1 LNHDA and CDR2 SQIVND (reference sequence). The CDR3 DNA is TGTGCCAGTAGTGACACTAGCGGCAATGAGCAGTTCTTC. This codes for CASSDTSGNEQFF.

This clonotype was picked up many times. The chain uses TRBV9 and TRBJ2-5, with D unresolved. This CDR3 contains 13 residues. Germline V gene sequence: CDR1 SGDLS, CDR2 YYNGEE. V lost 0 bases, J lost 0 bases, and 3 bases lay in between. The CDR3 DNA reads TGTGCCAGCAGCGTAGGGTACCAAGAGACCCAGTACTTC. Its translation is CASSVGYQETQYF.

This chain joins TRBV6-4 and TRBJ2-3; 8 nucleotides agree with TRBD2. V shed 5 bases, J shed 4 bases, and the junction held 11 bases outside the gene matches. This CDR3 is 16 amino acids long. From germline, CDR1 is MRHNA and CDR2 SNTAGT. The CDR3 region has the DNA TGTGCCAGCAGTCACACGACTAGCGACAGGTCAGATACGCAGTATTTT. Its translation: CASSHTTSDRSDTQYF.

With regard to this clonotype: One end of the junction fails to match germline, which may point to a read error. This rearrangement joins TRBV3-1 to TRBJ2-1, with TRBD1 matching over 7 bases. This CDR3 region has 16 residues. Per germline, CDR1 LGHDT and CDR2 YNNKEL (reference sequence). The CDR3 bases are TGTGCCAGCAGCCAAGCACAGGGGTCCATCTACAATAAGCAGTTCTTC. Its translation: CASSQAQGSIYNKQFF.

This clonotype has a count of ten or more. The rearrangement joins TRBV15 to TRBJ1-2; D is ambiguous. Germline V CDR1 and CDR2: LNHNV, YYDKDF (reference sequence). The length of the CDR3 is 15 residues. The V and J ends lost 0 bases and 5 bases respectively, with 13 bases between them. The CDR3 sequence: CATSRDTSELYGYTF. CDR3 nucleotides: TGTGCCACCAGCAGAGATACCTCGGAGCTGTATGGCTACACCTTC.

About this clonotype itself: A much larger clone differs by one base, so this may be a read error. The V call is TRBV18, the J call TRBJ2-1, with D possibly TRBD2 on 5 matching bases. The CDR3 has 13 residues. In germline, CDR1 is KGHSH, CDR2 LQKENI. CDR3 bases: TGTGTCAGCTCGCCACGGGGTGGCGATGAGCAGTTCTTC. Translated: CVSSPRGGDEQFF.

This clonotype was seen a handful of times. The rearrangement links TRBV3-1 to TRBJ2-4, with TRBD2 matching 8 bases. The DNA end is a closer match to TRBJ2-7, so the J assignment may be wrong. The germline V gene has CDR1 LGHDT and CDR2 YNNKEL (reference sequence). The CDR3 runs to 16 residues. The CDR3 sequence is CASSHGGGGGMYEQYF. The CDR3 DNA sequence: TGTGCCAGCAGCCACGGGGGGGGCGGGGGAATGTACGAGCAGTACTTC.

CDR3 sequence reads: CASSVGVYGYTF. CDR3 sequence (DNA): TGTGCCAGCAGCGTAGGCGTGTATGGCTACACCTTC. This chain joins TRBV9 and TRBJ1-2; no clear D. Trimming removed 0 bases at V and 5 bases at J, with 5 bases between. CDR1 SGDLS and CDR2 YYNGEE come from the germline V gene. CDR3 length equals 12 residues.

This clonotype was observed a handful of times. The chain joins TRBV7-2 to TRBJ2-7; D may be TRBD2 (8 bases). V was shortened by 4 bases and J by 3 bases, with 16 bases between the two germline ends. Germline CDR1 and CDR2: SGHTA and FQGNSA. This CDR3 has 15 residues. As DNA, the CDR3 is TGTGCCAGCAGCTCAGGGGGGGGACTAGTCTACGAGCAGTACTTC. It codes for CASSSGGGLVYEQYF.

This clonotype came up a few times. The chain joins TRBV7-6 to TRBJ2-1, with TRBD2 identical over 10 bases. Germline lookup yields CDR1 SGHVS and CDR2 FNYEAQ. J was trimmed by 4 bases and V by 5 bases; bases with no gene match: 8. The CDR3 totals 16 residues. CDR3 region: CASSLPLAGSYNEQFF. The CDR3, as DNA: TGTGCCAGCAGCCTCCCACTAGCGGGGTCTTACAATGAGCAGTTCTTC.

The chain has TRBV6-1 and TRBJ2-4; D might be TRBD1 (6 bases). The DNA matches TRBJ2-7 better at its end, which makes the J call doubtful. Germline CDR1 reads MNHNS; CDR2 reads SASEGT. CDR3 length: 13 residues. In DNA form, the CDR3 reads TGTGCCAGCAGTGGAGGGACAACATACGAGCAGTACTTC. This codes for CASSGGTTYEQYF.

This clonotype is a singleton in its sample. This chain connects TRBV12-3 or TRBV12-4 to TRBJ2-2; 8 bases agree with TRBD1. The CDR3 runs to 15 residues. V was pared by 6 bases and J by 1 base, with 4 bases of the junction left unmatched. For the CDR3, the DNA is TGTGCCAGCAGACCGGGACAGGAGAACACCGGGGAGCTGTTTTTT. Translating it yields CASRPGQENTGELFF.

As concerns this clonotype: One end of the junction varies from germline; a read error may be responsible. The chain is built from TRBV10-3 and TRBJ1-4, with 7 bases aligning to TRBD1. In germline, CDR1 is ENHRY, CDR2 SYGVKD. The CDR3 runs to 15 residues. This chain's CDR3 is CAVSSTGESGEKLFF. CDR3 DNA: TGTGCCGTCAGTAGTACAGGGGAGTCTGGTGAAAAACTGTTTTTT.

This rearrangement joins TRBV4-3 to TRBJ2-3; D is unclear. V lost 0 bases and J lost 6, with 7 bases in between. The CDR3 length is 13 residues. The germline gives CDR1 LGHNA, CDR2 YSLEER. In DNA, the CDR3 is TGCGCCAGCAGCCAAGATCGTGAGGATACGCAGTATTTT. Amino acid sequence: CASSQDREDTQYF.

This clonotype was picked up many times. The CDR3 loop reads CASSLIFQSGSSYEQYF. Here the CDR3 DNA reads TGTGCCAGCTCACTTATCTTTCAAAGCGGGAGCTCCTACGAGCAGTACTTC. The gene calls are TRBV18 and TRBJ2-7; 8 positions match TRBD2. The germline V gene has CDR1 KGHSH and CDR2 LQKENI. After removal of 4 bases from V and 0 bases from J, the junction contained 11 bases not matched to a gene. This CDR3 spans 17 amino acids.

J is TRBJ1-1 and V is TRBV7-2; D unclear. The CDR3 sequence is 10 residues long. Germline V gene data show CDR1 as SGHTA and CDR2 as FQGNSA. V was shortened by 3 bases and J by 5 bases, with 1 base between the two germline ends. The CDR3 DNA is TGTGCCAGCAGCTTTACTGAAGCTTTCTTT. This codes for CASSFTEAFF.